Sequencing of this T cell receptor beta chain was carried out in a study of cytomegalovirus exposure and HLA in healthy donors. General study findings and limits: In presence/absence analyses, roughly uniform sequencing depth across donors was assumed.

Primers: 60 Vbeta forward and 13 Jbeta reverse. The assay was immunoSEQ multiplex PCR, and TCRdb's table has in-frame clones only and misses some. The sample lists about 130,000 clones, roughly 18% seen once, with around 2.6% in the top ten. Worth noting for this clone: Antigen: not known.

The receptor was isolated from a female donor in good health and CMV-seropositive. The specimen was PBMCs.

CDR3 sequence reads: CASSLTPGELFF. The CDR3 DNA sequence: TGTGCCAGCAGCCTAACCCCCGGGGAGCTGTTTTTT. V usage is TRBV7-2 and J usage is TRBJ2-2; the D is unclear. Germline V lookup: CDR1 SGHTA, CDR2 FQGNSA. V lost 5 bases and J lost 6, with 7 bases in between. CDR3 size: 12 residues. The full variable domain, completed using reference TRBV7-2 and TRBJ2-2, is GAGVSQSPSNKVTEKGKDVELRCDPISGHTALYWYRQSLGQGLEFLIYFQGNSAPDKSGLPSDRFSAERTGGSVSTLTIQRTQQEDSAVYLCASSLTPGELFFGEGSRLTVL.